These 18 T cell receptor beta chains share one sample of origin, sequenced in a study of T cells in Graves' hyperthyroidism and ophthalmopathy. The TCR beta CDR3 regions underwent amplification using RNA transcripts as the source. A first-round RT-PCR of the TCR CDR3 used the HTBI primer set. TCRdb re-called the multiplex PCR reads with MiXCR, one entry per CDR3 protein. Of about 380,000 distinct CDR3 sequences listed, approximately 17% are singletons. Sequencing was performed on blood. The origin of the receptors is a man in his late teens or twenties with Graves' ophthalmopathy.

In this sample, this clonotype turned up many times. The V and J genes are TRBV12-3 or TRBV12-4 and TRBJ1-1; 7 positions match TRBD1. The junction had 13 bases not matched to a gene; V was cut back by 6 bases and J by 6 bases. The CDR3 has 15 residues. Here the CDR3 reads CASSPTQGLRSEAFF. The CDR3 bases are TGTGCCAGCAGCCCAACACAGGGGCTTCGTTCTGAAGCTTTCTTT.

This chain joins TRBV3-1 and TRBJ2-7; no reliable D call. The CDR3 runs to 9 residues. Germline V lookup: CDR1 LGHDT, CDR2 YNNKEL (reference sequence). Trimming removed 3 bases from V and 8 bases from J, with 2 bases in between. CDR3 DNA sequence: TGTGCCAGCAGCCAGAAGCAGTACTTC. Its protein is CASSQKQYF.

This clonotype was counted ten times or more. The chain joins TRBV28 to TRBJ1-5; D is undetermined. Trimming removed 10 bases at V and 4 bases at J, with 8 bases between. The CDR3 runs 11 residues. Germline V lookup: CDR1 MDHEN, CDR2 SYDVKM. The CDR3 DNA follows: TGTGCCATCAATACGAATCAGCCCCAGCATTTT. Its translation is CAINTNQPQHF.

This clonotype was observed a handful of times. The CDR3 is CASSPPTGFKQYF. For the CDR3, the DNA is TGTGCCAGCAGTCCGCCCACAGGATTCAAGCAGTATTTT. The chain carries TRBV27 and TRBJ2-3; D possibly corresponds to TRBD1 (5 bases). Trimming pared 5 bases from V and 11 bases from J, leaving 17 bases between. This CDR3 region has 13 residues. Germline assignment: CDR1 MNHEY and CDR2 SMNVEV (reference sequence).

The V gene is TRBV20-1, the J gene TRBJ1-2; D is uncertain. Trimming pared 6 bases from V and 3 bases from J, leaving 14 bases between. Per the germline V gene, CDR1 is DFQATT and CDR2 is SNEGSKA (reference sequence). This CDR3 contains 13 residues. The CDR3 DNA sequence: TGCAGTGCGCGAGTGCGGGCCTACTATGGCTACACCTTC. This gives the protein CSARVRAYYGYTF.

This clonotype was picked up a small number of times. The gene calls are TRBV11-2 and TRBJ2-1; the match to TRBD2 covers 13 bases. The ends lost 5 bases at V and 9 bases at J; junction bases unmatched: 10. The CDR3 runs 16 residues. CDR1 is SGHAT and CDR2 is FQNNGV in the germline V gene. The CDR3 sequence is CASSQETSGGRGEQFF. CDR3 DNA sequence: TGTGCCAGCAGCCAGGAGACTAGCGGGGGGCGGGGTGAGCAGTTCTTC.

This clonotype was picked up many times. This chain joins TRBV6-1 and TRBJ2-3; D might be TRBD1 (6 bases). Germline V gene data show CDR1 as MNHNS and CDR2 as SASEGT. The germline V and J ends were trimmed by 2 bases and 3 bases, with 12 bases remaining between them. This CDR3 region has 15 residues. The DNA for the CDR3 is TGTGCCAGCAGTGAACTGGCAGGGGAAACAGATACGCAGTATTTT. The encoded protein is CASSELAGETDTQYF.

This clonotype has at least ten counts. This chain uses TRBV2 with TRBJ2-2, with 8 bases aligning to TRBD1. The CDR3 runs 15 residues. Germline assignment: CDR1 SNHLY and CDR2 FYNNEI. J was trimmed by 3 bases and V by 5 bases; bases with no gene match: 5. The CDR3 bases are TGTGCCAGCAGTTTTCAGACAGGGGACACCGGGGAGCTGTTTTTT. Translation gives CASSFQTGDTGELFF.

The sample holds many counts of this clonotype. V gene TRBV2 combines with J gene TRBJ1-2, with TRBD1 matching over 7 bases. Looked up from germline, CDR1 is SNHLY and CDR2 is FYNNEI. The V segment lost 8 bases and the J segment 6 bases; nucleotides outside the gene matches: 9. This CDR3 spans 13 amino acids. The CDR3, as DNA: TGTGCCAGCGGCCTGGGACAGAGCAATGGCTACACCTTC. Translating it yields CASGLGQSNGYTF.

V is TRBV20-1 and J is TRBJ2-6; D call uncertain. Trimming left V 6 bases short and J 0 bases short, with 9 bases between. Germline CDR1 reads DFQATT; CDR2 reads SNEGSKA (reference sequence). This CDR3 is 14 amino acids long. As DNA, the CDR3 is TGCAGTGCCGCGTATAACTCTGGGGCCAACGTCCTGACTTTC. This gives the protein CSAAYNSGANVLTF.

This clonotype was observed at least ten times. V gene TRBV7-9 combines with J gene TRBJ2-1, with D uncertain. Germline V CDR1 and CDR2: SEHNR, FQNEAQ (reference sequence). Trimming left V 4 bases short and J 9 bases short, with 13 bases between. The CDR3 loop spans 13 amino acids. CDR3 DNA: TGTGCCAGCAGCTACGACCCTAGGAGTGAGCAGTTCTTC. Translating it yields CASSYDPRSEQFF. The variable domain in full, completed from reference TRBV7-9 and TRBJ2-1, reads DTGVSQNPRHKITKRGQNVTFRCDPISEHNRLYWYRQTLGQGPEFLTYFQNEAQLEKSRLLSDRFSAERPKGSFSTLEIQRTEQGDSAMYLCASSYDPRSEQFFGPGTRLTVL.

This clonotype was counted ten times or more. Here the CDR3 DNA reads TGTGCCAGCAGTATTTGGGCGAATCAGCCCCAGCATTTT. It codes for CASSIWANQPQHF. The chain couples TRBV2 to TRBJ1-5; D remains unclear. The CDR3 loop spans 13 amino acids. CDR1 is SNHLY and CDR2 is FYNNEI in the germline V gene. Between the trimmed V and J ends, which lost 5 bases and 4 bases, there was a span of 9 bases.

Worth noting for this clonotype: Being one base from a much bigger clone, this may be a read error. This chain uses TRBV27 with TRBJ1-6; D gene ambiguous. Germline V gives CDR1 MNHEY, CDR2 SMNVEV (reference sequence). This CDR3 contains 14 residues. V was pared by 2 bases and J by 7 bases, with 9 bases between. CDR3 bases: TGTGCCAGCAGTTTAGACGGCACCAATTCACCCCTCCACTTT. Its translation is CASSLDGTNSPLHF.

This clonotype came up many times. V gene TRBV6-1 combines with J gene TRBJ1-1; TRBD1 is a possible D gene (6 bases). V lost 6 bases to trimming and J lost 4 bases, with 15 bases between them. Germline values: CDR1 MNHNS, CDR2 SASEGT. The CDR3 is 14 residues long. CDR3 residues: CASSSLTGSTEAFF. CDR3 sequence (DNA): TGTGCCAGCAGCTCGTTAACAGGGAGCACTGAAGCTTTCTTT.

This clonotype appeared a few times. This clone may be a read error of a much larger clone one base away. J is TRBJ1-2 and V is TRBV2; D possibly corresponds to TRBD1 (5 bases). The germline gives CDR1 SNHLY, CDR2 FYNNEI. Trimming removed 5 bases at V and 5 bases at J, with 18 bases between. This CDR3 is 15 amino acids long. The CDR3 nucleotides are TGTGCCAGCAGTTTATCGTACCAGGGTGAATATGGCTACACCTTC. Its protein is CASSLSYQGEYGYTF.

This clonotype has at least ten counts. This chain joins TRBV3-1 and TRBJ1-5, with D uncertain. Germline CDR1 LGHDT, CDR2 YNNKEL (reference sequence). The CDR3 runs 16 residues. V was cut by 1 base and J by 0 bases, with 10 bases left in between. CDR3 in DNA: TGTGCCAGCAGCCAAGGTCAGCATTATAGCAATCAGCCCCAGCATTTT. Translation gives CASSQGQHYSNQPQHF. The full variable domain, in which reference TRBV3-1 and TRBJ1-5 provide the parts outside the CDR3, is DTAVSQTPKYLVTQMGNDKSIKCEQNLGHDTMYWYKQDSKKFLKIMFSYNNKELIINETVPNRFSPKSPDKAHLNLHINSLELGDSAVYFCASSQGQHYSNQPQHFGDGTRLSIL.

In its sample, this clonotype was seen many times. CDR3: CAISNLQGAGTEAFF. The DNA of the CDR3 is TGTGCCATCTCAAACCTCCAGGGGGCTGGCACTGAAGCTTTCTTT. The chain couples TRBV10-3 to TRBJ1-1, with 8 bases identical to TRBD1. The CDR3 runs to 15 residues. CDR1 is ENHRY and CDR2 is SYGVKD in the germline V gene. V dropped 8 bases and J dropped 4; count of bases not matched to a gene: 12.

This clonotype was observed many times. The chain links TRBV20-1 to TRBJ2-7; unclear D gene. Trimming removed 5 bases at V and 9 bases at J, with 17 bases between. This CDR3 is 12 amino acids long. Germline loops: CDR1 DFQATT, CDR2 SNEGSKA (reference sequence). The CDR3 loop is CSARRHDIPQYF. Written as DNA, the CDR3 is TGCAGTGCTCGAAGACACGACATACCGCAGTACTTC.